A selection of T cell receptor beta chains follows, all from one sample in a study of T cells in Graves' hyperthyroidism and ophthalmopathy. Each CDR3 protein gets one entry after TCRdb re-called the multiplex PCR reads with MiXCR. In the table there are 380,000 or so distinct CDR3 sequences, 15% to 20% of which are singletons. Material: blood. These receptors were collected from a woman younger than 35 with Graves' hyperthyroidism. CDR3s include the opening cysteine and the closing phenylalanine or tryptophan. Clone size, where shown, is once, few, many, or a class for clones that have expanded.

TRBV20-1	many	TRBJ1-1	CSARDFRDRIEAFF
TRBV11-2	NA	TRBJ1-1	CASSFLTGGNTEAFF
TRBV12-3/TRBV12-4	few	TRBJ1-2	CASSAGTGVGYTF
TRBV5-1	many	TRBJ2-7	CASSFNPTTYEQYF
TRBV12-3/TRBV12-4	many	TRBJ1-2	CASSYRDRGRLYGYTF
TRBV5-1	few	TRBJ2-6	CASSLMVQVGGANVLTF
TRBV6-1	NA	TRBJ1-5	CASIPVLGPQPQHF
TRBV5-1	NA	TRBJ2-5	CASSLGAQQETQYF
TRBV6-5	NA	TRBJ2-2	CASSYPGLAPNTGELFF
TRBV6-1	NA	TRBJ1-1	CASSRRDRGPEAFF